Following are 4 T cell receptor beta chains from one sample sequenced in a study of molecular identifiers for immune sequencing clone quantification. TCRdb called the PCR reads again in MiXCR, with one record for every CDR3 protein. The sample records tens of thousands of distinct CDR3 sequences, 21% being singletons. Sequenced material: naive CD8+ T cells from blood, with Jurkat cell RNA spiked in. Subset denoted: FACS-sorted CD8+CD4-CCR7+CD45RA+ naive T cells. Every receptor here comes from a human donor in good health. Some libraries in this study had Jurkat cell RNA spiked in.

Regarding this clonotype: This may come from a read error, since a much larger clone is one base off. This CDR3 reads CASSFGQGLSTEAFF. The CDR3 DNA reads as TGTGCCAGCAGTTTCGGGCAGGGGCTGTCCACTGAAGCTTTCTTT. V and J are TRBV6-2 or TRBV6-3 and TRBJ1-1; TRBD1 is a possible D gene (6 bases). V gave up 4 bases and J gave up 4 bases, with 16 bases separating them. The germline CDR1 and CDR2 sequences are MNHEY and SVGEGT. The CDR3 spans 15 residues.

This sequence joins TRBV5-5 and TRBJ2-7, with a weak D call TRBD1 (6 bases). The CDR3 has 14 residues. Trimming pared 6 bases from V and 3 bases from J, leaving 16 bases between. Germline CDR1 and CDR2: SGHKS and YYEKEE (reference sequence). The CDR3 is CASNKPGQYYEQYF. The CDR3 bases are TGTGCCAGCAACAAACCGGGACAATACTACGAGCAGTACTTC. The entire variable domain, with the rest obtained from reference TRBV5-5 and TRBJ2-7, is as follows: DAGVTQSPTHLIKTRGQQVTLRCSPISGHKSVSWYQQVLGQGPQFIFQYYEKEERGRGNFPDRFSARQFPNYSSELNVNALLLGDSALYLCASNKPGQYYEQYFGPGTRLTVT.

This clonotype has a handful of counts. The J gene is TRBJ1-5, the V gene TRBV24-1; a weak D match, TRBD1 (5 bases). The CDR3 is 14 amino acids. The germline V and J ends were trimmed by 5 bases and 2 bases, with 9 bases remaining between them. Germline loops: CDR1 KGHDR, CDR2 SFDVKD. The CDR3 DNA is TGTGCCACCAGTGCGGGGGGGGGCAATCAGCCCCAGCATTTT. It is translated as CATSAGGGNQPQHF.

This clonotype has more than one count but fewer than ten. This sequence joins TRBV21-1 and TRBJ2-7; the table names TRBD1, a call not compared with the DNA. TRBV21-1 is an annotated pseudogene. The CDR3 has 13 residues. CDR3 amino acids: CASTRGTVGEQYF. CDR3 DNA sequence: TGTGCCAGCACTCGGGGGACAGTGGGCGAGCAGTACTTC.